These 3 T cell receptor beta chains came from one sample sequenced in a study of blood T cell repertoires in COVID-19. Assay used: immunoSEQ multiplex PCR; TCRdb lists only in-frame clones, some missing. The sample lists around 99,000 clones, less than 85% occurring once. Sample: peripheral blood. The receptors were sampled from a man in his fifties who had recovered from COVID-19.

This chain joins TRBV6-2 or TRBV6-3 and TRBJ2-3; 14 bases map to TRBD2. The germline gives CDR1 MNHEY, CDR2 SVGEGT. Losses at the gene ends were 6 bases for V and 4 bases for J; bases not matched to a gene: 18. The CDR3 is 20 residues long. Here the CDR3 reads CASSSSMAGLAGVSSDTQYF. Here the CDR3 DNA reads TGTGCCAGCAGCTCCTCCATGGCGGGACTAGCGGGAGTATCGTCAGATACGCAGTATTTT.

This chain joins TRBV18 and TRBJ2-2; 8 bases agree with TRBD1. The CDR3 has 14 residues. J was trimmed by 10 bases and V by 6 bases; bases with no gene match: 10. CDR1 and CDR2 (germline): KGHSH, LQKENI. The CDR3 sequence: CASSLGQEISELFF. DNA for the CDR3: TGTGCCAGCTCTCTGGGACAGGAGATCTCGGAGCTGTTTTTT. The variable domain in full, completed from reference TRBV18 and TRBJ2-2, reads NAGVMQNPRHLVRRRGQEARLRCSPMKGHSHVYWYRQLPEEGLKFMVYLQKENIIDESGMPKERFSAEFPKEGPSILRIQQVVRGDSAAYFCASSLGQEISELFFGEGSRLTVL.

The table lists this clone with a few counts. The chain carries TRBV2 and TRBJ1-1, with a tentative D call TRBD1 (6 bases). There are 11 residues in the CDR3. Trimming took 3 bases from V and 12 from J, leaving 11 bases between them. Per the germline V gene, CDR1 is SNHLY and CDR2 is FYNNEI. The CDR3 DNA reads TGTGCCAGCAGTGAGTCAGGGGCTTCTTTCTTT. Amino acids: CASSESGASFF. The entire variable domain, with the rest obtained from reference TRBV2 and TRBJ1-1, is as follows: EPEVTQTPSHQVTQMGQEVILRCVPISNHLYFYWYRQILGQKVEFLVSFYNNEISEKSEIFDDQFSVERPDGSNFTLKIRSTKLEDSAMYFCASSESGASFFGQGTRLTVV.